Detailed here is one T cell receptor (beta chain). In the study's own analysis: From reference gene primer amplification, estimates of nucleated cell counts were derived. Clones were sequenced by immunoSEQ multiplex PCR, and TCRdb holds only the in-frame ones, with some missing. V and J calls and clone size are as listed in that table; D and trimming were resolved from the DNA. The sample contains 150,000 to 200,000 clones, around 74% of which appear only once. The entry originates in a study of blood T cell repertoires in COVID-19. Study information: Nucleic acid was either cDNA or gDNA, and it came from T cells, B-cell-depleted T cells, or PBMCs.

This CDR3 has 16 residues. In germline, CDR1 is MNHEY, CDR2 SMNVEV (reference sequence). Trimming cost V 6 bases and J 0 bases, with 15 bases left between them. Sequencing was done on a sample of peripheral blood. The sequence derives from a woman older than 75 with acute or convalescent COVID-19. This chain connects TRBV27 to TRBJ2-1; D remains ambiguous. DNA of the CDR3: TGTGCCAGCAGCGTCATTGCTACGGTCTCCTACAATGAGCAGTTCTTC. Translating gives CASSVIATVSYNEQFF.